One sample yielded the 3 T cell receptor beta chains listed below, sequenced in a study of T cell repertoires in cytomegalovirus infection. What these receptors recognize is not known. TCRdb redid the calling of the reads with MiXCR, one entry per CDR3 protein. The sample has approximately 260,000 distinct CDR3 sequences, around 20% seen once. The starting material was cultured PBMCs, obtained from culture after CMV antigen stimulation. The receptor source for this set is a human donor in good health (CMV status not recorded). Some clones in this sample may be carry-over from other donors' samples.

This clonotype was seen a handful of times. The CDR3 sequence: CASSDNRRSTDTQYF. For the CDR3, the DNA is TGTGCCAGCAGCGATAATCGTAGGTCCACAGATACGCAGTATTTT. The J gene is TRBJ2-3, the V gene TRBV7-2; D gene ambiguous. CDR3 length equals 15 residues. V lost 5 bases and J 2 bases, leaving 14 bases between the germline ends. The germline gives CDR1 SGHTA, CDR2 FQGNSA.

The chain links TRBV15 to TRBJ2-7; 9 bases agree with TRBD1. The trim removed 2 bases at V and 4 bases at J, leaving 6 bases unmatched. Germline V gene sequence: CDR1 LNHNV, CDR2 YYDKDF (reference sequence). The CDR3 totals 15 residues. The DNA for the CDR3 is TGTGCCACCAGCAGATCACAGGGGGCGCGGTACGAGCAGTACGTC. Its translation is CATSRSQGARYEQYV.

This chain links TRBV13 with TRBJ2-7; 10 positions agree with TRBD1. There are 14 residues in the CDR3. The V and J ends lost 5 bases and 3 bases, in that order; junction bases with no gene match: 4. The germline V gene has CDR1 PRHDT and CDR2 FYEKMQ (reference sequence). CDR3 in DNA: TGTGCCAGCAGCGCACGGGACAGGGGCTACGAGCAGTACTTC. This gives the protein CASSARDRGYEQYF.